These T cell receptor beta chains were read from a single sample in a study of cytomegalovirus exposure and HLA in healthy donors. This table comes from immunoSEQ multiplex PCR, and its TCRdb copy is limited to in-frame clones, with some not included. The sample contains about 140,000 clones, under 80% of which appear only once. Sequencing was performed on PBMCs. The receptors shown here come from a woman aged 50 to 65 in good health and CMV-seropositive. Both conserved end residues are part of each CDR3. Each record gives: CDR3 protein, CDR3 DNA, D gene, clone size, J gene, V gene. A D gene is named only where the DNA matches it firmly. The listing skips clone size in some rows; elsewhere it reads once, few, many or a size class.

CDR3aa: CASSRTGLETQYF; CDR3nt: TGTGCCAGCAGCCGGACAGGGCTGGAGACCCAGTACTTC; d_gene: TRBD1; abundance: -; j_gene: TRBJ2-5; v_gene: TRBV13
CDR3aa: CASSSLGGSSGNTIYF; CDR3nt: TGTGCCAGCAGTTCCCTTGGGGGCAGCTCTGGAAACACCATATATTTT; d_gene: -; abundance: -; j_gene: TRBJ1-3; v_gene: TRBV28
CDR3aa: CASSAVGVSGNTIYF; CDR3nt: TGTGCCAGCAGCGCGGTAGGAGTCTCTGGAAACACCATATATTTT; d_gene: -; abundance: -; j_gene: TRBJ1-3; v_gene: TRBV9
CDR3aa: CASSEAGQGDANEQFF; CDR3nt: TGTGCCAGCAGTGAAGCGGGGCAGGGGGACGCGAATGAGCAGTTCTTC; d_gene: TRBD1; abundance: -; j_gene: TRBJ2-1; v_gene: TRBV6-1
CDR3aa: CASEGTGGHQPQHF; CDR3nt: TGTGCCAGTGAAGGGACAGGCGGTCATCAGCCCCAGCATTTT; d_gene: TRBD1; abundance: -; j_gene: TRBJ1-5; v_gene: TRBV19
CDR3aa: CASSERTLDTQYF; CDR3nt: TGTGCCAGCAGTGAGCGGACTCTGGATACGCAGTATTTT; d_gene: -; abundance: -; j_gene: TRBJ2-3; v_gene: TRBV6-1
CDR3aa: CASSYGGAYSYEQYF; CDR3nt: TGTGCCAGCAGTTATGGGGGGGCCTATTCCTACGAGCAGTACTTC; d_gene: -; abundance: -; j_gene: TRBJ2-7; v_gene: TRBV27
CDR3aa: CASEQVQETQYF; CDR3nt: TGTGCCAGCGAACAGGTTCAAGAGACCCAGTACTTC; d_gene: -; abundance: -; j_gene: TRBJ2-5; v_gene: TRBV2
CDR3aa: CASSLVAGGTGELFF; CDR3nt: TGTGCCAGCAGCTTGGTTGCGGGCGGAACCGGGGAGCTGTTTTTT; d_gene: -; abundance: -; j_gene: TRBJ2-2; v_gene: TRBV5-4
CDR3aa: CASSQEFPSYEQYF; CDR3nt: TGCGCCAGCAGCCAAGAGTTCCCTAGCTACGAGCAGTACTTC; d_gene: -; abundance: -; j_gene: TRBJ2-7; v_gene: TRBV4-1
CDR3aa: CASGTSGGSNEQFF; CDR3nt: TGTGCTAGTGGAACTAGCGGGGGGTCTAATGAGCAGTTCTTC; d_gene: TRBD2; abundance: -; j_gene: TRBJ2-1; v_gene: TRBV12-5
CDR3aa: CASSQDSRGATGELFF; CDR3nt: TGCGCCAGCAGCCAAGATTCCAGGGGGGCCACCGGGGAGCTGTTTTTT; d_gene: -; abundance: -; j_gene: TRBJ2-2; v_gene: TRBV4-3
CDR3aa: CASSASGYRTGELFF; CDR3nt: TGTGCCAGCAGCGCGTCAGGGTACCGCACCGGGGAGCTGTTTTTT; d_gene: -; abundance: -; j_gene: TRBJ2-2; v_gene: TRBV9
CDR3aa: CASSLGGDYEQYF; CDR3nt: TGTGCCAGCAGCTTGGGAGGGGACTACGAGCAGTACTTC; d_gene: TRBD2; abundance: -; j_gene: TRBJ2-7; v_gene: TRBV7-2
CDR3aa: CASSSNHATGIDGYTF; CDR3nt: TGTGCCAGCAGCTCCAACCATGCGACAGGCATAGATGGCTACACCTTC; d_gene: -; abundance: -; j_gene: TRBJ1-2; v_gene: TRBV7-3
CDR3aa: CSVRVAGAPDTGELFF; CDR3nt: TGCAGCGTGAGGGTAGCGGGGGCCCCGGACACCGGGGAGCTGTTTTTT; d_gene: TRBD2; abundance: -; j_gene: TRBJ2-2; v_gene: TRBV29-1
CDR3aa: CASSPTAYNSPLHF; CDR3nt: TGTGCCAGCAGCCCGACAGCTTATAATTCACCCCTCCACTTT; d_gene: -; abundance: -; j_gene: TRBJ1-6; v_gene: TRBV7-2
CDR3aa: CASSPGQVSPLHF; CDR3nt: TGTGCCAGCAGCCCGGGACAGGTTTCACCCCTCCACTTT; d_gene: TRBD1; abundance: -; j_gene: TRBJ1-6; v_gene: TRBV7-8
CDR3aa: CASGTQGETQYF; CDR3nt: TGTGCCAGCGGGACACAAGGAGAGACCCAGTACTTC; d_gene: -; abundance: -; j_gene: TRBJ2-5; v_gene: TRBV2
CDR3aa: CASRVSPTGDSPLHF; CDR3nt: TGTGCCAGCAGGGTTTCCCCTACAGGTGATTCACCCCTCCACTTT; d_gene: -; abundance: -; j_gene: TRBJ1-6; v_gene: TRBV28
CDR3aa: CASNPGGSKNIQYF; CDR3nt: TGTGCCAGCAACCCAGGGGGATCCAAAAACATTCAGTACTTC; d_gene: TRBD1; abundance: -; j_gene: TRBJ2-4; v_gene: TRBV9
CDR3aa: CASSLIGQGAGYTF; CDR3nt: TGTGCCAGCAGCCTAATCGGGCAGGGCGCTGGCTACACCTTC; d_gene: -; abundance: -; j_gene: TRBJ1-2; v_gene: TRBV7-9
CDR3aa: CASSLAQGVDEQYF; CDR3nt: TGCGCCAGCAGCTTGGCTCAGGGGGTTGACGAGCAGTACTTC; d_gene: TRBD1; abundance: -; j_gene: TRBJ2-7; v_gene: TRBV5-1
CDR3aa: CASSETSGGAYEQYF; CDR3nt: TGTGCCAGCAGCGAAACTAGCGGGGGTGCCTACGAGCAGTACTTC; d_gene: TRBD2; abundance: few; j_gene: TRBJ2-7; v_gene: TRBV5-6
CDR3aa: CASSFEQTHSYEQYF; CDR3nt: TGTGCCAGCAGCTTCGAACAAACTCACAGCTACGAGCAGTACTTC; d_gene: -; abundance: -; j_gene: TRBJ2-7; v_gene: TRBV5-5
CDR3aa: CASMDSRNRVVTEAFF; CDR3nt: TGTGCCAGCATGGATTCCCGTAACAGGGTTGTCACTGAAGCTTTCTTT; d_gene: -; abundance: few; j_gene: TRBJ1-1; v_gene: TRBV5-6
CDR3aa: CASSFGQGRETQYF; CDR3nt: TGTGCCAGCAGTTTTGGACAGGGCCGAGAGACCCAGTACTTC; d_gene: TRBD1; abundance: -; j_gene: TRBJ2-5; v_gene: TRBV6-5
CDR3aa: CASSNKKRQVWNGYTF; CDR3nt: TGTGCCAGCAGCAATAAAAAACGACAGGTTTGGAATGGCTACACCTTC; d_gene: -; abundance: once; j_gene: TRBJ1-2; v_gene: TRBV21-1
CDR3aa: CASSQAGTNTGELFF; CDR3nt: TGTGCCAGCAGCCAAGCAGGAACGAACACCGGGGAGCTGTTTTTT; d_gene: -; abundance: -; j_gene: TRBJ2-2; v_gene: TRBV14
CDR3aa: CASSTQGASNEKLFF; CDR3nt: TGTGCCAGTAGTACACAGGGGGCGTCTAATGAAAAACTGTTTTTT; d_gene: TRBD1; abundance: -; j_gene: TRBJ1-4; v_gene: TRBV19
CDR3aa: CASSVDNRGGYGYTF; CDR3nt: TGTGCCAGCAGCGTAGACAACAGGGGGGGCTATGGCTACACCTTC; d_gene: TRBD1; abundance: many; j_gene: TRBJ1-2; v_gene: TRBV9
CDR3aa: CATSRHPLTGQYEQYF; CDR3nt: TGTGCCACCAGCAGGCACCCTTTAACAGGGCAATACGAGCAGTACTTC; d_gene: -; abundance: -; j_gene: TRBJ2-7; v_gene: TRBV15
CDR3aa: CASTLGGAYEQYF; CDR3nt: TGTGCCAGCACCCTGGGAGGAGCCTACGAGCAGTACTTC; d_gene: -; abundance: -; j_gene: TRBJ2-7; v_gene: TRBV28
CDR3aa: CASSTDRSYGYTF; CDR3nt: TGTGCCAGCTCAACGGACAGGTCCTATGGCTACACCTTC; d_gene: TRBD1; abundance: -; j_gene: TRBJ1-2; v_gene: TRBV18
CDR3aa: CASSEPGQGHEQFF; CDR3nt: TGTGCCAGCAGCGAACCGGGACAGGGGCATGAGCAGTTCTTC; d_gene: TRBD1; abundance: -; j_gene: TRBJ2-1; v_gene: TRBV7-3
CDR3aa: CASSMLENTQYF; CDR3nt: TGTGCCAGCAGCATGCTAGAGAATACGCAGTATTTT; d_gene: -; abundance: -; j_gene: TRBJ2-3; v_gene: TRBV7-2
CDR3aa: CASSLVLNRDPEKLFF; CDR3nt: TGTGCCAGCAGCTTAGTTTTGAACAGGGATCCTGAAAAACTGTTTTTT; d_gene: -; abundance: -; j_gene: TRBJ1-4; v_gene: TRBV7-2
CDR3aa: CASSSLYTGTPDIPNYGYTF; CDR3nt: TGCGCCAGCAGCTCTCTTTATACCGGGACACCGGACATACCTAACTATGGCTACACCTTC; d_gene: -; abundance: -; j_gene: TRBJ1-2; v_gene: TRBV5-1
CDR3aa: CASSPRLGEETQYF; CDR3nt: TGTGCCAGCAGCCCACGCCTGGGCGAGGAGACCCAGTACTTC; d_gene: -; abundance: -; j_gene: TRBJ2-5; v_gene: TRBV9
CDR3aa: CASSTGRADGAYEQYF; CDR3nt: TGTGCCAGCAGCACCGGAAGAGCGGACGGAGCGTACGAGCAGTACTTC; d_gene: -; abundance: -; j_gene: TRBJ2-7; v_gene: TRBV7-9
CDR3aa: CASSLWETPNEQFF; CDR3nt: TGTGCCAGCAGTTTATGGGAGACCCCTAATGAGCAGTTCTTC; d_gene: -; abundance: few; j_gene: TRBJ2-1; v_gene: TRBV27
CDR3aa: CASRQDRVKAFF; CDR3nt: TGTGCCAGCAGACAGGACAGGGTAAAGGCTTTCTTT; d_gene: TRBD1; abundance: few; j_gene: TRBJ1-1; v_gene: TRBV6-4